This T cell receptor (beta chain) comes out of a study of shared clonotypes between healthy human individuals (dated by TCRdb to 2018 to 2020). The study in broad terms: The cohort comprised two women and a few men aged 18 to 49 years. To increase sequencing depth and limit assay-specific biases, TCR repertoire library preparation and sequencing were carried out by different laboratories using diverse techniques. For each donor, three plates each were used for CD4 naive and CD4 memory, two plates were used for CD8 naive, and one plate was used for CD8 memory. Between about 0.85 and 10 billion PBMCs per donor were obtained by leukapheresis. The study deeply sequenced blood TCR repertoires of about 5 healthy adults to estimate repertoire size and the extent of clonotype sharing between individuals.

The paper's findings and limits, for the study overall: Because the study included only a small number of donors, the genetic and exposure-history diversity represented was limited. Pairwise subsampling indicated that sequencing depth was expected to affect the degree of clonotype sharing among donors. Roughly 5% of naive CD4, 3.5% of naive CD8, approximately 2.2% of memory CD4, and about 0.4% of memory CD8 clonotypes were shared across a handful of donors. Sampling was limited to blood, and TCR repertoires in tissue likely differ from TCR repertoires in blood. Naive subsets generally had larger estimated clonotype richness than memory subsets. Even with the large sequencing depth, rarefaction of the sorted-subset datasets indicated that sequencing was incomplete. Clonotypes shared by all four sorted-subset donors showed higher generation probabilities than non-shared clonotypes.

The donors were healthy, HIV-negative adults who had no recently reported acute infections or vaccinations. Every donor was a Caucasian adult residing in Nashville, Tennessee, USA. Magnetic negative selection was used to enrich CD4+ T cells, after which naive cells were positively selected on CD45RA and the negative fraction became the memory subset. After blood collection by leukapheresis, PBMCs were isolated using Ficoll-Histopaque density gradient centrifugation and then cryopreserved in the vapor phase of liquid nitrogen. Analytical flow cytometry was used to check the purity and quantity of each magnetically sorted T cell population. Genomic DNA was isolated from every sorted fraction and measured by UV absorbance on a Nanodrop 2000c. Comments on this clone: No cognate antigen has been identified for it. The input lacks base qualities; no much larger clone sits a single base away.

The CDR3 holds 13 amino acids from the cysteine to the phenylalanine. Only the CDR3 DNA stays, 39 bases, in frame from base 1. The germline V gene gives CDR1 as MDHEN and CDR2 as SYDVKM. Unmatched junction bases come to 8, with V trimmed by 5 bases and J by 12 bases. TCR CDR3 regions were amplified from genomic DNA by multiplex PCR using the deep immunoSEQ assay. Extracted genomic DNA from each cell subset was distributed evenly across all wells of several immunoSEQ 96-well plates, and each plate was treated as a replicate. Each replicate PCR for sorted subsets received about 210 ng genomic DNA, equal to roughly 30,000 T cell genomes. The purified libraries were quantified using a Qubit 3.0 fluorometer, sized with a Bioanalyzer 2100, and then quantified again using the KAPA Library Quantification kit. Each immunoSEQ 96-well plate was sequenced on its own single-read 150-cycle Illumina NextSeq 550 flow cell. In the original analysis: Because only junctional sequences without quality scores were contained in the immunoSEQ output, filtering matching that applied to full-length reads could not be performed. Sequences were annotated with PyIR, a Python wrapper for IgBLAST v1.9, using IMGT germline references to assign V/J genes and CDR3. Reads were removed for weak V/J assignments (E-value above 1e-6), missing CDR3, stop codons, out-of-frame junctions, or ambiguous translated residues. V3J clonotypes were defined as sequences sharing an identical inferred V gene, J gene, and CDR3 amino acid sequence. Percentage overlap between repertoires was calculated by dividing the number of shared unique clonotypes by the size of the smaller repertoire. Richness of each repertoire was evaluated using RTK rarefaction, the Chao1 estimator, and Recon v2.1 estimates of unobserved clonotypes. Generation probabilities for all TCRbeta clonotypes obtained by the gDNA method from a handful of donors were computed using OLGA. In TCRdb, the immuneACCESS table is reduced to in-frame sequences with V and J assigned. These tables do not hold every clone; where another copy was compared, an unresolved V gene accounts for under half, and the others remain unexplained. V, J and clone size are taken as reported in that table, and D and trimming were inferred from the DNA itself. This sample comprises hundreds of thousands of clones, more than 95% of them detected only once. 0.045% to 0.07% of the sample is in the top ten clones.

This TCR was sampled from a woman under 40 in good health. The chain was built from TRBV28 and TRBJ2-1; the junction holds 9 bases that match TRBD1. What was sequenced was naive CD4+ T cells sorted from blood. Explained via the paper, the cell subset or site label denotes: CD45RA+ positively selected. In nucleotide form, the sequence is TGTGCCAGCAGTCAACAGGGGGCCGATGTGCAGTTCTTC. Protein translation: CASSQQGADVQFF.